Below, 5 T cell receptor beta chains from the same sample are listed, as sequenced in a study of cytomegalovirus exposure and HLA in healthy donors. Researchers ran the PCR with 60 Vbeta and 13 Jbeta primers. TCRdb keeps only in-frame clones here, not all; method: immunoSEQ multiplex PCR. The sample has about 170,000 clones, 85% seen once. The sequencing sample was made of PBMCs. The source is a man aged 30 to 39 in good health and CMV-seropositive.

The rearrangement joins TRBV7-2 to TRBJ2-7, with D possibly matching TRBD1 (5 bases). Germline values: CDR1 SGHTA, CDR2 FQGNSA. The CDR3 runs 13 residues. V lost 2 bases, J lost 5 bases, and 10 bases lay in between. The CDR3 nucleotides read TGTGCCAGCAGCTTATGGCAGGGAAACGAGCAGTACTTC. Translated, it gives CASSLWQGNEQYF.

There are a few counts of this clone. At one end the junction does not follow the germline gene, possibly because of a read error. This chain connects TRBV7-9 to TRBJ2-1; D is possibly TRBD2 (5 bases). CDR1 and CDR2 (germline): SEHNR, FQNEAQ (reference sequence). This CDR3 has 12 amino acids. This CDR3 is CSSSWSGDEQFF. For the CDR3, the DNA is TGTTCCAGCAGCTGGAGCGGCGATGAGCAGTTCTTC.

The gene calls are TRBV9 and TRBJ2-2; D gene uncertain. There are 13 residues in the CDR3. Deletions cut 3 bases from V and 9 bases from J, with 12 bases between. The germline V gene encodes CDR1 SGDLS and CDR2 YYNGEE. For the CDR3, the DNA is TGTGCCAGCAGCGGGAGTTATGGGTGGGAGCTGTTTTTT. This translates into CASSGSYGWELFF.

The chain is built from TRBV5-1 and TRBJ2-5; 7 nucleotides agree with TRBD2. The junction had 11 bases not matched to a gene; V was cut back by 0 bases and J by 12 bases. CDR3 length: 14 amino acids. Germline-derived CDR1 and CDR2 are SGHRS and YFSETQ. CDR3 in amino acids: CASSLVVGGNQEYF. DNA of the CDR3: TGCGCCAGCAGCTTGGTAGTGGGAGGGAACCAGGAGTACTTC.

This clone was picked up one time. V gene TRBV11-2 combines with J gene TRBJ1-4; the D is unclear. Germline V gene sequence: CDR1 SGHAT, CDR2 FQNNGV. Trimming pared 1 base from V and 0 bases from J, leaving 9 bases between. This CDR3 region has 16 residues. CDR3 sequence: CASSLARSATNEKLFF. The CDR3 bases are TGTGCCAGCAGCTTAGCTCGGTCGGCAACTAATGAAAAACTGTTTTTT.